The clone carrying this TCR beta chain is a singleton in its sample. This entry belongs to a study of blood T cell repertoires in COVID-19. Original processing notes: Estimation of nucleated cell counts was performed using reference gene primer amplification. Generated by immunoSEQ multiplex PCR, the TCRdb table keeps only in-frame clones and is missing some. From that table come the V and J calls and clone size; the DNA was used to work out D and trimming. Of more than 80,000 clones listed, over 75% are singletons. V lost 5 bases to trimming and J lost 2 bases, with 11 bases between them. There are 13 residues in the CDR3. Germline V gene lookup returns CDR1 SGHRS and CDR2 YFSETQ.

The chain uses TRBV5-1 and TRBJ2-7, with D perhaps TRBD1 (5 bases). Sequenced: peripheral blood. This clonotype was sampled from an elderly woman with COVID-19, enrolled during active disease. The CDR3, as DNA: TGCGCCAGCAGGCAGGGAACGGCCTACGAGCAGTACTTC. Translation: CASRQGTAYEQYF.